Listed below are T cell receptor beta chains from one sample, sequenced in a study of T cell responses to AZD1222 COVID-19 vaccine. Clones were read by immunoSEQ multiplex PCR, and TCRdb kept only the in-frame ones, dropping some. The table shows 180,000 or so clones, with 94% occurring only once. The source material was peripheral blood, sampled on day 0 of AZD1222 vaccination. Receptors originate from an adult in good health. CDR3s include the opening cysteine and the closing phenylalanine or tryptophan. A D gene is named only where the DNA matches it firmly. Clone size, where shown, is once, few, many, or a class for clones that have expanded.

-,-,TRBV5-1,TRBJ1-1,15,TGCGCCAGCAGACTCCAGGGGTCCTCGGATACTGAAGCTTTCTTT,CASRLQGSSDTEAFF
-,-,TRBV28,TRBJ2-7,12,TGTGCCAGCAGCCCAGGGCTCTACGAGCAGTACTTC,CASSPGLYEQYF
-,-,TRBV19,TRBJ1-2,16,TGTGCCAGTAGTCCCGGTGGGGGCTTTCCTAACTATGGCTACACCTTC,CASSPGGGFPNYGYTF
few,-,TRBV25-1,TRBJ1-1,14,TGTGCCAGCAGTGTTGGGGGAATGAACACTGAAGCTTTCTTT,CASSVGGMNTEAFF
once,-,TRBV5-1,TRBJ2-7,15,TGCGCCAGCAGATCCTCTATACCCCTTTCCTACGAGCAGTACTTC,CASRSSIPLSYEQYF
once,TRBD1,TRBV5-6,TRBJ1-1,16,TGTGCCAGCGGCCTCCGGGACAGGGGGCAAAACACTGAAGCTTTCTTT,CASGLRDRGQNTEAFF
-,TRBD1,TRBV27,TRBJ2-7,14,TGTGCCAGCAGTTTAACAGGGGCATCCTACGAGCAGTACTTC,CASSLTGASYEQYF
-,TRBD2,TRBV28,TRBJ2-1,20,TGTGCCAGCAGTTCCTATATATGGACTAGCGGGAAGGGCTCCTACAATGAGCAGTTCTTC,CASSSYIWTSGKGSYNEQFF
-,-,TRBV5-8,TRBJ2-1,15,TGTGCCAGCAGCTTGGGAGTAGGGTCCTACAATGAGCAGTTCTTC,CASSLGVGSYNEQFF
-,-,TRBV12-3/TRBV12-4,TRBJ2-3,13,TGTGCCACCAGAAAGGACCTACGGGATACGCAGTATTTT,CATRKDLRDTQYF
-,-,TRBV11-2,TRBJ2-5,16,TGTGCCAGCAGCCCCCTAACGGGTAGGATAGGAGAGACCCAGTACTTC,CASSPLTGRIGETQYF
-,-,TRBV18,TRBJ2-7,13,TGTGCCAGCTCACCCTCCGGGGCTGGGGAGCAGTACTTC,CASSPSGAGEQYF
-,TRBD1,TRBV18,TRBJ1-1,13,TGTGCCAGCTCACCACCTGCGACAGGGATAGCTTTCTTT,CASSPPATGIAFF
few,TRBD1,TRBV19,TRBJ1-3,16,TGTGCCAGTAGTATCGAGGGCAGGGGGCCTGGAAACACCATATATTTT,CASSIEGRGPGNTIYF
-,-,TRBV30,TRBJ1-2,15,TGTGCCTGGAGTGTCTGGACCGGGGGATCGGGTGGCTACACCTTC,CAWSVWTGGSGGYTF
-,-,TRBV14,TRBJ2-2,16,TGTGCCAGCAGCCAAGATTCTCTCTCGAACACCGGGGAGCTGTTTTTT,CASSQDSLSNTGELFF
-,-,TRBV28,TRBJ1-5,15,TGTGCCAGCAGTTTATTAGCTGGGGACAATCAGCCCCAGCATTTT,CASSLLAGDNQPQHF
-,-,TRBV24-1,TRBJ1-2,14,TGTGCCACCAGTGATTCCCAGGGGAAGGATGGCTACACCTTC,CATSDSQGKDGYTF
-,-,TRBV6-5,TRBJ2-7,11,TGTGCCAGCTGGGATTTATACGAGCAGTACTTC,CASWDLYEQYF
-,TRBD1,TRBV14,TRBJ1-6,19,TGTGCCAGCAGCCAAGTTCGTCCGGGACAGGGGATCAATAATTCACCCCTCCACTTT,CASSQVRPGQGINNSPLHF
-,-,TRBV4-1,TRBJ2-1,14,TGCGCCAGCAGCCAAGCCTTAGATTACAATGAGCAGTTCTTC,CASSQALDYNEQFF
-,-,TRBV10-2,TRBJ1-5,15,TGCGCCACCATGGAACGGGACAACGGCAATCAGCCCCAGCATTTT,CATMERDNGNQPQHF
-,-,TRBV5-1,TRBJ1-1,14,TGCGCCAGCAGCTTGGCGACGGCGGACACTGAAGCTTTCTTT,CASSLATADTEAFF
-,-,TRBV5-1,TRBJ1-1,17,TGCGCCAGCAGCACAAAACCGGGACCCAAAATGGGCACTGAAGCTTTCTTT,CASSTKPGPKMGTEAFF
-,TRBD2,TRBV7-2,TRBJ2-1,14,TGTGCCAGCAGCTCCGGGACTAGCGTGGGTGAGCAGTTCTTC,CASSSGTSVGEQFF
once,TRBD2,TRBV4-2,TRBJ2-3,18,TGTGCCAGCAGCCAAGAATTAGATCGCGGGAGGGGTCGAGATACGCAGTATTTT,CASSQELDRGRGRDTQYF
-,-,TRBV7-8,TRBJ1-1,14,TGTGCCAGTTGGGACGGAGGGAGTAAGTCTGAAGCTTTCTTT,CASWDGGSKSEAFF
-,TRBD1,TRBV5-1,TRBJ2-2,13,TGCGCCAGCACCCCAGGGGGAACCGGGGAGCTGTTTTTT,CASTPGGTGELFF
-,TRBD1,TRBV14,TRBJ2-7,13,TGTGCCAGCAGCCCTGACAGGGGGAGGGAGCAGTACTTC,CASSPDRGREQYF
once,-,TRBV2,TRBJ2-1,11,TGTGCCAGCAACACGGCGGTCCCACAGTTCTTC,CASNTAVPQFF
-,-,TRBV30,TRBJ1-4,13,TGTGCCTGGAGTGTAACGTCTAATGAAAAACTGTTTTTT,CAWSVTSNEKLFF
-,-,TRBV7-8,TRBJ2-7,14,TGTGCCAGCAGCTTAGAAGGCCCGGCCTACGAGCAGTACTTC,CASSLEGPAYEQYF
once,-,TRBV7-9,TRBJ2-1,15,TGTGCCAGCAGCTTAGCCCTGGGTTCCTACAATGAGCAGTTCTTC,CASSLALGSYNEQFF